The clone carrying this T cell receptor beta chain has only one observation. What it binds is not known. Germline CDR1 SGHRS, CDR2 YFSETQ. Trimming stripped 0 bases from V and 2 bases from J, with 9 bases between. The CDR3 covers 14 residues. These data come from a study of shared clonotypes between healthy human individuals. Findings and caveats of the study: A reduction in generation probabilities was seen for non-shared clonotypes relative to those shared by all four donors. The study's rarefaction showed incomplete sorted-subset sequencing despite large depth. Naive subsets generally exceeded memory subsets in estimated richness.

Data came from immunoSEQ multiplex PCR; TCRdb stores just in-frame clones and leaves some out. The table includes some 1.5 million clones, 98% detected once. This receptor was obtained from a man aged 25-45 years in good health. The chain couples TRBV5-1 to TRBJ2-7, with no clear D. Sequencing input: naive CD4+ T cells sorted from blood. Subset reported: CD45RA+ positively selected. The CDR3 loop is CASSLAVSTYEQYF. The CDR3 region has the DNA TGCGCCAGCAGCTTGGCTGTCTCGACCTACGAGCAGTACTTC.